One sample yielded the 20 T cell receptor beta chains listed below, sequenced in a study of OX40 agonist ivuxolimab in advanced cancers. Profiled with immunoSEQ multiplex PCR; TCRdb holds only in-frame clones, not every one. The table includes approximately 55,000 clones, 87% detected once. The specimen was CD4+ or CD8+ T cells sorted from blood, collected in a trial of the OX40 agonist ivuxolimab. These receptors originate from an adult with an advanced solid tumor such as melanoma, head and neck, liver or kidney cancer.

V gene TRBV7-9 combines with J gene TRBJ1-6, with 8 positions matching TRBD1. This CDR3 contains 14 residues. The V and J ends lost 4 bases and 9 bases, in that order; junction bases with no gene match: 5. CDR1 is SEHNR and CDR2 is FQNEAQ in the germline V gene (reference sequence). The CDR3 reads CASSWTGLSSPLHF. In DNA form, the CDR3 reads TGTGCCAGCAGCTGGACAGGGCTGTCTTCACCCCTCCACTTT.

This chain connects TRBV5-6 to TRBJ2-1; the match to TRBD1 covers 9 bases. CDR3 length: 15 residues. The germline CDR1 and CDR2 sequences are SGHDT and YYEEEE. With 8 bases clipped from V and 7 bases from J, the junction kept 13 bases outside the gene matches. The CDR3 nucleotides read TGTGCCAGTACTTTTTGGACAGGGGCCAAGAATGAGCAGTTCTTC. Translated, it gives CASTFWTGAKNEQFF.

V usage is TRBV9 and J usage is TRBJ2-3; D may be TRBD2 (10 bases). Trimming removed 4 bases at V and 6 bases at J, with 24 bases between. Germline V gives CDR1 SGDLS, CDR2 YYNGEE. This CDR3 is built from 17 residues. CDR3 protein: CASSPRAGGTGTDTQYF. CDR3 sequence (DNA): TGTGCCAGCAGCCCCCGAGCGGGAGGGACAGGGACTGATACGCAGTATTTT.

V and J are TRBV9 and TRBJ2-5; 7 bases fit TRBD1. Germline lookup yields CDR1 SGDLS and CDR2 YYNGEE. This CDR3 spans 14 amino acids. Trimming cost V 6 bases and J 3 bases; bases outside gene matches: 8. The CDR3: CASTSMGTEETQYF. Here the CDR3 DNA reads TGTGCCAGCACCTCGATGGGGACAGAAGAGACCCAGTACTTC.

The chain links TRBV7-6 to TRBJ2-6, with D unresolved. V gave up 4 bases and J gave up 0 bases, with 4 bases separating them. Germline CDR1 reads SGHVS; CDR2 reads FNYEAQ. This CDR3 is built from 14 residues. CDR3 sequence (DNA): TGTGCCAGCAGCTCTACCTCTGGGGCCAACGTCCTGACTTTC. Translated, it gives CASSSTSGANVLTF.

J is TRBJ1-3 and V is TRBV18, with D uncertain. The length of the CDR3 is 15 residues. Germline values: CDR1 KGHSH, CDR2 LQKENI. V was shortened by 4 bases and J by 7 bases, with 17 bases between the two germline ends. CDR3 coding DNA: TGTGCCAGCTCACGCCCTGCGACATCGAGCAACACCATATATTTT. Its protein is CASSRPATSSNTIYF.

Only a few counts were recorded for this clone. The chain uses TRBV6-5 and TRBJ1-3; possible D gene TRBD1, 6 bases. The germline V gene encodes CDR1 MNHEY and CDR2 SVGAGI. Trimming left V 10 bases short and J 6 bases short, with 10 bases between. This CDR3 has 11 residues. The CDR3 sequence: CATGGINTIYF. CDR3 DNA: TGTGCCACGGGGGGCATAAACACCATATATTTT.

The V and J genes are TRBV5-1 and TRBJ2-7; tentatively, D is TRBD2 (5 bases). This CDR3 has 15 amino acids. V was trimmed by 0 bases and J by 0 bases, leaving 10 bases between them. The germline V gene has CDR1 SGHRS and CDR2 YFSETQ. In DNA form, the CDR3 reads TGCGCCAGCAGCTTGGACGGACTGTACTCCTACGAGCAGTACTTC. Its translation: CASSLDGLYSYEQYF.

The chain combines TRBV6-6 with TRBJ2-7, with D unclear. Per germline, CDR1 MNHNY and CDR2 SVGAGI (reference sequence). Trimming removed 4 bases at V and 9 bases at J, with 10 bases between. The CDR3 length is 11 residues. CDR3 in amino acids: CASSSTTRQYF. CDR3 coding DNA: TGTGCCAGCAGTTCCACGACTCGGCAGTACTTC.

The CDR3 protein is CASSTGTREAFF. CDR3 coding DNA: TGTGCCAGTAGTACCGGGACGCGTGAAGCTTTCTTT. The V gene is TRBV19, the J gene TRBJ1-1; a weak D match, TRBD1 (5 bases). The V gene lost 4 bases and the J gene lost 7 bases, with 10 bases spanning the gap. The germline V gene has CDR1 LNHDA and CDR2 SQIVND (reference sequence). The CDR3 covers 12 residues.

This clone appeared once. The rearrangement joins TRBV6-6 to TRBJ2-7, with 10 bases fitting TRBD1. Germline V lookup: CDR1 MNHNY, CDR2 SVGAGI (reference sequence). The V and J ends lost 10 bases and 3 bases, in that order; junction bases with no gene match: 9. The CDR3 length is 14 residues. The CDR3 region has the DNA TGTGCCATCAGATCCGGGACAGGGGTCTACGAGCAGTACTTC. Its translation: CAIRSGTGVYEQYF.

V gene TRBV18 combines with J gene TRBJ2-5; 7 nucleotides align to TRBD2. Losses at the gene ends were 3 bases for V and 5 bases for J; bases not matched to a gene: 9. Germline V gene lookup returns CDR1 KGHSH and CDR2 LQKENI. This CDR3 region has 15 residues. CDR3 region: CASSPIAGGPETQYF. In DNA, the CDR3 is TGTGCCAGCTCACCTATAGCGGGCGGCCCCGAGACCCAGTACTTC.

This clone was counted once. The chain combines TRBV5-1 with TRBJ2-7; D not resolved. Trimming pared 0 bases from V and 7 bases from J, leaving 17 bases between. Germline V gives CDR1 SGHRS, CDR2 YFSETQ. CDR3 length: 15 residues. The CDR3 DNA is TGCGCCAGCAGCTTGGGACATGGGAATGCGCGGGAGCAGTACTTC. Its translation is CASSLGHGNAREQYF.

The V gene is TRBV6-1, the J gene TRBJ2-7, with TRBD2 matching over 8 bases. V trimming: 3 bases; J trimming: 1 base; junction bases outside the gene matches: 11. CDR1 is MNHNS and CDR2 is SASEGT in the germline V gene. The CDR3 length is 17 residues. The CDR3 sequence: CASSEVASGWASYEQYF. The CDR3 coding sequence is TGTGCCAGCAGTGAGGTGGCTAGCGGGTGGGCATCCTACGAGCAGTACTTC.

The J gene is TRBJ2-1, the V gene TRBV7-2, with 11 nucleotides matching TRBD2. The germline CDR1 and CDR2 sequences are SGHTA and FQGNSA. V dropped 5 bases and J dropped 7; count of bases not matched to a gene: 10. The CDR3 totals 16 residues. CDR3 sequence (DNA): TGTGCCAGCAGCCCCCGCCTAGCGGGAGGATCAAATGAGCAGTTCTTC. Its protein product is CASSPRLAGGSNEQFF. The complete variable domain, with remaining parts taken from reference TRBV7-2 and TRBJ2-1, reads GAGVSQSPSNKVTEKGKDVELRCDPISGHTALYWYRQSLGQGLEFLIYFQGNSAPDKSGLPSDRFSAERTGGSVSTLTIQRTQQEDSAVYLCASSPRLAGGSNEQFFGPGTRLTVL.

The rearrangement joins TRBV7-8 to TRBJ1-2; D remains unclear. Per the germline V gene, CDR1 is SGHVS and CDR2 is FQNEAQ. Trimming cost V 3 bases and J 2 bases, with 7 bases left between them. The CDR3 loop spans 13 amino acids. CDR3: CASSLVENYGYTF. CDR3 nucleotide sequence: TGTGCCAGCAGCTTGGTAGAGAACTATGGCTACACCTTC.

This clone occurred once. The chain has TRBV6-1 and TRBJ1-4; 7 bases map to TRBD1. CDR1 MNHNS and CDR2 SASEGT come from the germline V gene. V shed 5 bases and J 3 bases; nucleotides not matched to a gene: 3. The CDR3 totals 14 residues. The CDR3 sequence is CASSRQGPNEKLFF. In DNA, the CDR3 is TGTGCCAGCAGTCGACAGGGACCTAATGAAAAACTGTTTTTT.

The chain carries TRBV7-9 and TRBJ2-3; tentatively, D is TRBD1 or TRBD2 (7 bases each). This CDR3 contains 16 residues. CDR1 and CDR2 from the germline V gene are SEHNR and FQNEAQ (reference sequence). With 4 bases removed from V and 4 bases from J, the gap between germline ends came to 18 bases. The chain's CDR3 is CASSSRGGGVADTQYF. The CDR3 DNA follows: TGTGCCAGCAGCTCCCGGGGAGGGGGCGTTGCAGATACGCAGTATTTT.

The chain links TRBV27 to TRBJ2-1; no firm D call. The germline V and J ends were trimmed by 0 bases and 4 bases, with 16 bases remaining between them. The germline V gene has CDR1 MNHEY and CDR2 SMNVEV (reference sequence). This CDR3 is built from 17 residues. CDR3 in amino acids: CASSLSVLRAGYNEQFF. The CDR3 nucleotides read TGTGCCAGCAGTTTATCTGTTCTGCGAGCCGGATACAATGAGCAGTTCTTC.

The V call is TRBV7-9, the J call TRBJ1-2; D is perhaps TRBD1 (5 bases). Germline CDR1 reads SEHNR; CDR2 reads FQNEAQ (reference sequence). Deletions cut 5 bases from V and 3 bases from J, with 13 bases between. The CDR3 sequence is 14 residues long. The CDR3 nucleotides read TGTGCCAGCAGCCCCCGGACAAAATACTATGGCTACACCTTC. Translating gives CASSPRTKYYGYTF.